This T cell receptor (beta chain) was recovered during a study of graft-versus-host responses after intestinal transplantation. Study-level background: Grafts that recipients had were multivisceral, liver-intestinal, or isolated intestinal transplants.

V lost 0 bases, J lost 3 bases, and 10 bases lay in between. The CDR3 covers 15 residues. Germline-derived CDR1 and CDR2 are SGHRS and YFSETQ. Profiled with immunoSEQ multiplex PCR; TCRdb holds only in-frame clones, not every one. The table includes roughly 46,000 clones, about 93% detected once. The J gene is TRBJ1-3, the V gene TRBV5-1; possibly TRBD1 for D (5 bases). This sample comprised PBMCs, obtained 750 to 800 days after a first intestinal transplant, on the day of a second. This clonotype was obtained from a human patient who received an intestinal transplant, so some T cells may come from the graft donor. The CDR3 sequence is CASSLEGRGGNTIYF. In DNA, the CDR3 is TGCGCCAGCAGCTTGGAGGGACGGGGTGGAAACACCATATATTTT.